What follows describes a single TCR beta chain. The sample belongs to a study of T cell changes during pregnancy in multiple sclerosis. Repertoires were generated with immunoSEQ multiplex PCR, while TCRdb's copy carries only in-frame clones and drops some. There are 76,000 or so clones in the sample; around 95% occur only once, and 0.65% to 0.95% lies in the top ten. CDR1 is LNHDA, CDR2 SQIVND, per germline (reference sequence). Unmatched junction bases numbered 5, after V lost 1 base and J lost 6 bases. This CDR3 has 15 amino acids. The sample was peripheral blood, taken in the second trimester of pregnancy. The TCR was taken from a female donor in good health, enrolled as a control in a pregnancy study. The gene calls are TRBV19 and TRBJ1-5; 8 bases agree with TRBD1. The CDR3 loop reads CASSIVRTGGQPQHF. In DNA, the CDR3 is TGTGCCAGTAGTATAGTTCGTACAGGGGGTCAGCCCCAGCATTTT.